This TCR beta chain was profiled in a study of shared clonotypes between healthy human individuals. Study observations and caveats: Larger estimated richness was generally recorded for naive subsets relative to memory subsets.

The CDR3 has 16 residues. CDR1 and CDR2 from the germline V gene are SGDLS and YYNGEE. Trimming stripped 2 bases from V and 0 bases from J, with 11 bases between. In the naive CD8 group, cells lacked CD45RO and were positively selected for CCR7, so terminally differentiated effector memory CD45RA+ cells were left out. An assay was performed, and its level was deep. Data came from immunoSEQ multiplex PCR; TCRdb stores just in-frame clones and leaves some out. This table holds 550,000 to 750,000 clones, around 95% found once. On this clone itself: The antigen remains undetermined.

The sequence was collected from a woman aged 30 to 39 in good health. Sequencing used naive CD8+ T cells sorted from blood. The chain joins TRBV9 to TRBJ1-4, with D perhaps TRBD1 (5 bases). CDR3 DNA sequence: TGTGCCAGCAGCGTCGGGACGGCAGCAACTAATGAAAAACTGTTTTTT. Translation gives CASSVGTAATNEKLFF.